The clone carrying this T cell receptor (beta chain) has a single count. Its cognate antigen is unknown. Per the germline V gene, CDR1 is SNHLY and CDR2 is FYNNEI. With 6 bases removed from V and 4 bases from J, the gap between germline ends came to 13 bases. The CDR3 has 14 amino acids. Profiling relied on immunoSEQ multiplex PCR, and the TCRdb table lists in-frame clones only, not all of them. The sample shows approximately 99,000 clones, nearly 90% of them seen only once. These data are taken from a study of T cell responses to AZD1222 COVID-19 vaccine. Study outcomes and limitations: Vaccine-associated CD4 TCRs ranged over spike, dominating at 160-218 and 743-854.

The sequenced sample was peripheral blood, obtained on day 0 of AZD1222 vaccination. The sequence was obtained from an adult in good health. The V gene is TRBV2, the J gene TRBJ1-5; maybe TRBD1 (6 bases). For the CDR3, the DNA is TGTGCCAGCAGGCAGGGGCGCCATAATCAGCCCCAGCATTTT. Its protein is CASRQGRHNQPQHF.